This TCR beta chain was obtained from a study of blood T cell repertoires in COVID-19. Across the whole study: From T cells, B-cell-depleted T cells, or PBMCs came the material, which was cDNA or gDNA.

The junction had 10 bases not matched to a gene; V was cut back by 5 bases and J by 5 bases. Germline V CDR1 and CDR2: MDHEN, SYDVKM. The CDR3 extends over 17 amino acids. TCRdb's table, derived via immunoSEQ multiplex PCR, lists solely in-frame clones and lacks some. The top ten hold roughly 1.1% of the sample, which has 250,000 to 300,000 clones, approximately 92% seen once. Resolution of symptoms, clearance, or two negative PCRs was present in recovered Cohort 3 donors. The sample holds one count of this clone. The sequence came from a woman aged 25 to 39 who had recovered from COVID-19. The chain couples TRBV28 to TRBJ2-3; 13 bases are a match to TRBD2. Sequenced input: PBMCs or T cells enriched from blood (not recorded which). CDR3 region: CASSQTSGRRTEDTQYF. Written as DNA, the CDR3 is TGTGCCAGCAGTCAGACTAGCGGGAGGAGAACCGAAGATACGCAGTATTTT.